The rows below give T cell receptor beta chains drawn from one sample of a study of ipilimumab plus nivolumab after autologous stem cell transplantation. Libraries were prepared by immunoSEQ multiplex PCR; TCRdb keeps only in-frame clonotypes and omits some of them. The sample includes about 9,800 clones, about 70% of them seen just once. The source material was PBMCs, sampled in a trial of ipilimumab plus nivolumab as post-transplant consolidation. The receptors were sampled from a female donor with multiple myeloma. Both conserved end residues are part of each CDR3. D genes are given only for firm matches. Some rows have no size entry. The others give once, few or many, or a class for an expanded clone.

size: -; J: TRBJ2-2; D: -; V: TRBV11-2; DNA: TGTGCCAGCAGCTTAGAGGAGGAAACCGGGGAGCTGTTTTTT; CDR3: CASSLEEETGELFF
size: -; J: TRBJ2-2; D: -; V: TRBV7-2; DNA: TGTGCCAGCAGCTTAGGAGGGCTAGTCGCGAACACCGGGGAGCTGTTTTTT; CDR3: CASSLGGLVANTGELFF
size: -; J: TRBJ2-3; D: -; V: TRBV10-3; DNA: TGTGCCATCAGGAGGGACTCCAGCACAGATACGCAGTATTTT; CDR3: CAIRRDSSTDTQYF
size: few; J: TRBJ1-1; D: -; V: TRBV5-1; DNA: TGCGCCAGCAGTTTTAAAGGGGAGGTTGGCACTGAAGCTTTCTTT; CDR3: CASSFKGEVGTEAFF
size: few; J: TRBJ2-7; D: -; V: TRBV29-1; DNA: TGCAGCGTTGCCACGGAGGCTAAAGAGCAGTACTTC; CDR3: CSVATEAKEQYF
size: -; J: TRBJ1-2; D: -; V: TRBV28; DNA: TGTGCCAGCAGTTTAACCCGGGACATAAGGTTGGATGGCTACACCTTC; CDR3: CASSLTRDIRLDGYTF
size: medium-sized; J: TRBJ2-2; D: -; V: TRBV5-4; DNA: TGTGCCAGCAGCTTGGGGTCCCAGTTGGACACCGGGGAGCTGTTTTTT; CDR3: CASSLGSQLDTGELFF
size: -; J: TRBJ2-7; D: -; V: TRBV7-2; DNA: TGTGCCAGCAGCCAGACTCGGGACGGAAATACGAAGCAGTACTTC; CDR3: CASSQTRDGNTKQYF
size: -; J: TRBJ1-2; D: TRBD1; V: TRBV6-6; DNA: TGTGCCAGCACCAGACAGGGTGGCACCTATGGCTACACCTTC; CDR3: CASTRQGGTYGYTF
size: -; J: TRBJ1-1; D: -; V: TRBV10-3; DNA: TGTGCCATCAGTGAGGGGGCAATCGGGGACACTGAAGCTTTCTTT; CDR3: CAISEGAIGDTEAFF
size: few; J: TRBJ1-2; D: -; V: TRBV9; DNA: TGTGCCAGCAGCCCTCCTTACGGGACAACTGAAAACTCTAACTATGGCTACACCTTC; CDR3: CASSPPYGTTENSNYGYTF
size: few; J: TRBJ1-2; D: TRBD1; V: TRBV30; DNA: TGTGCCTGGAGGGGACAGGCGAGATATGGCTACACCTTC; CDR3: CAWRGQARYGYTF
size: -; J: TRBJ2-3; D: -; V: TRBV5-1; DNA: TGCGCCAGCAGCTTGGGGGGAACAGATACGCAGTATTTT; CDR3: CASSLGGTDTQYF
size: -; J: TRBJ1-1; D: -; V: TRBV7-3; DNA: TGTGCCAGCAGCTCACACGGGGCCTTTACGAGCACTGAAGCTTTCTTT; CDR3: CASSSHGAFTSTEAFF
size: few; J: TRBJ2-5; D: -; V: TRBV27; DNA: TGTGCCAGCAGTTCACGATGGCAAGAGACCCAGTACTTC; CDR3: CASSSRWQETQYF
size: -; J: TRBJ1-2; D: -; V: TRBV7-2; DNA: TGTGCCAGCAGCTTAGCGGGCAGGGAGAATGGCTACACCTTC; CDR3: CASSLAGRENGYTF
size: -; J: TRBJ1-2; D: TRBD1; V: TRBV19; DNA: TGTGCCAGTAGTAAGGGGTCCGGGACAGCCTCGAACTATGGCTACACCTTC; CDR3: CASSKGSGTASNYGYTF
size: -; J: TRBJ2-2; D: -; V: TRBV19; DNA: TGTGCCAGTAGTATCCAGACCGGGGAGCTGTTTTTT; CDR3: CASSIQTGELFF
size: medium-sized; J: TRBJ1-6; D: -; V: TRBV14; DNA: TGTGCCAGCAGCCAAAATCAGGTTAATTCACCCCTCCACTTT; CDR3: CASSQNQVNSPLHF
size: -; J: TRBJ1-5; D: -; V: TRBV7-2; DNA: TGTGCCAGCAGCTTAGTAGTTAATAGCAATCAGCCCCAGCATTTT; CDR3: CASSLVVNSNQPQHF
size: -; J: TRBJ2-2; D: TRBD2; V: TRBV5-1; DNA: TGCGCCAGCAGCCCGTCGACTAGCGGGAACACCGGGGAGCTGTTTTTT; CDR3: CASSPSTSGNTGELFF
size: -; J: TRBJ2-7; D: TRBD2; V: TRBV14; DNA: TGTGCCAGCAGCCCTGGACTAGCGGGTTGGGAGCAGTACTTC; CDR3: CASSPGLAGWEQYF
size: -; J: TRBJ1-4; D: -; V: TRBV29-1; DNA: TGCAGCGTGGGTGATCGAGAAAAACTGTTTTTT; CDR3: CSVGDREKLFF
size: -; J: TRBJ2-1; D: -; V: TRBV5-1; DNA: TGCGCCAGCAGCCCGGAAACACCAAATGAGCAGTTCTTC; CDR3: CASSPETPNEQFF
size: -; J: TRBJ2-1; D: TRBD2; V: TRBV7-9; DNA: TGTGCCAGCAGCCACCTTGGCGGACACATACTAGCGGGAGTATATGAGCAGTTCTTC; CDR3: CASSHLGGHILAGVYEQFF
size: -; J: TRBJ2-3; D: -; V: TRBV7-9; DNA: TGTGCCAGCAGCTTAAGTAAATCGGGAGATACGCAGTATTTT; CDR3: CASSLSKSGDTQYF
size: -; J: TRBJ2-5; D: TRBD2; V: TRBV11-2; DNA: TGTGCCAGCAGCACACGGGGGGGGTTAGAGACCCAGTACTTC; CDR3: CASSTRGGLETQYF
size: -; J: TRBJ2-7; D: -; V: TRBV7-9; DNA: TGTGCCAGCAGCTTGTACAGGGACGAGCAGTACTTC; CDR3: CASSLYRDEQYF
size: -; J: TRBJ2-7; D: -; V: TRBV27; DNA: TGTGCCAGCAGTTTCCCTACTGGCGAGCAGTACTTC; CDR3: CASSFPTGEQYF
size: -; J: TRBJ2-4; D: TRBD2; V: TRBV7-6; DNA: TGTGCCAGCAGTTCGGGACTAGCGGACTTAGTAGCCAAAAACATTCAGTACTTC; CDR3: CASSSGLADLVAKNIQYF
size: few; J: TRBJ2-3; D: -; V: TRBV11-3; DNA: TGTGCCAGCAGCCAGATGGGAGTTGCCACCGGGGATACGCAGTATTTT; CDR3: CASSQMGVATGDTQYF
size: medium-sized; J: TRBJ2-1; D: -; V: TRBV30; DNA: TGTGCCTGGGGGTCCCCCCGCCCGTTCTTC; CDR3: CAWGSPRPFF
size: -; J: TRBJ2-7; D: -; V: TRBV6-6; DNA: TGTGCCAGCAGCCTCTGGGGGGGGCAAGAGCAGTACTTC; CDR3: CASSLWGGQEQYF
size: -; J: TRBJ2-5; D: TRBD2; V: TRBV5-4; DNA: TGTGCCAGCAGCTTGGCGACGGGGGGGGAGACCCAGTACTTC; CDR3: CASSLATGGETQYF
size: -; J: TRBJ1-1; D: -; V: TRBV19; DNA: TGTGCCAGTAGTATATTTGGGACGGGAGACACTGAAGCTTTCTTT; CDR3: CASSIFGTGDTEAFF
size: -; J: TRBJ2-7; D: -; V: TRBV21-1; DNA: TGTGCCAGCAGCCCTACGGCCGGCAGGGGCCTCTGTGACGAGCAGTACTTC; CDR3: CASSPTAGRGLCDEQYF
size: -; J: TRBJ2-7; D: -; V: TRBV7-8; DNA: TGTGCCAGCAGCCCCCCCCCAGGTTCCTACGAGCAGTACTTC; CDR3: CASSPPPGSYEQYF
size: -; J: TRBJ2-4; D: TRBD2; V: TRBV5-1; DNA: TGCGCCAGCAGCAACGGACTAGCGGGAGCGGTTATTCAGCACTTC; CDR3: CASSNGLAGAVIQHF
size: -; J: TRBJ2-2; D: -; V: TRBV7-3; DNA: TGTGCCAGCAGCTTAGCCCCGGTCATAAACACCGGGGAGCTGTTTTTT; CDR3: CASSLAPVINTGELFF
size: few; J: TRBJ2-3; D: -; V: TRBV18; DNA: TGTGCCAGCTCACCGCCGCTCACAGATACGCAGTATTTT; CDR3: CASSPPLTDTQYF
size: -; J: TRBJ1-2; D: TRBD1; V: TRBV7-2; DNA: TGTGCCAGCAGCCCGACAGGGGGCGACTATGGCTACACCTTC; CDR3: CASSPTGGDYGYTF
size: once; J: TRBJ2-2; D: -; V: TRBV5-1; DNA: TGCGCCAGCAGCTCCCAGGCGGGATGGGGCACCGGGGAGCTGTTTTTT; CDR3: CASSSQAGWGTGELFF
size: -; J: TRBJ2-7; D: -; V: TRBV6-5; DNA: TGTGCCAGCAGTTACTTAGGACCGCTTACCTACGAGCAGTACTTC; CDR3: CASSYLGPLTYEQYF
size: few; J: TRBJ1-2; D: -; V: TRBV6-5; DNA: TGTGCCAGCAGCCTAAACACAGGGAACTATGGCTACACCTTC; CDR3: CASSLNTGNYGYTF
size: medium-sized; J: TRBJ2-1; D: -; V: TRBV2; DNA: TGTGCCAGCATCCTGCCGGGGGTTCACAATGAGCAGTTCTTC; CDR3: CASILPGVHNEQFF
size: -; J: TRBJ1-2; D: -; V: TRBV27; DNA: TGTGCCAGCAGTTTGCAGGACGGAGGCTATGGCTACACCTTC; CDR3: CASSLQDGGYGYTF
size: few; J: TRBJ2-7; D: -; V: TRBV5-4; DNA: TGTGCCAGCAGCTTGTACAGGGACGAGCAGTACTTC; CDR3: CASSLYRDEQYF
size: once; J: TRBJ1-5; D: -; V: TRBV11-2; DNA: TGTGCCAGCAGCGGAAGTGAAAGGGACGAGCCCCAGCATTTT; CDR3: CASSGSERDEPQHF
size: -; J: TRBJ1-5; D: -; V: TRBV6-5; DNA: TGTGCCAGCAGTTCCACAGGGTTTTTTGGTCAGCCCCAGCATTTT; CDR3: CASSSTGFFGQPQHF
size: -; J: TRBJ1-1; D: -; V: TRBV29-1; DNA: TGCAGCGTTGGAGACTGGAGCCTGAACACTGAAGCTTTCTTT; CDR3: CSVGDWSLNTEAFF
size: -; J: TRBJ1-1; D: -; V: TRBV5-1; DNA: TGCGCCAGCAGCCTATACCAGCGGAGGGACGGAGCCACTGAAGCTTTCTTT; CDR3: CASSLYQRRDGATEAFF
size: few; J: TRBJ2-1; D: TRBD2; V: TRBV5-6; DNA: TGTGCCAGCAGCCCCGGGACTATCCAGTTCTTC; CDR3: CASSPGTIQFF
size: few; J: TRBJ2-7; D: -; V: TRBV4-3; DNA: TGCGCCAGCAGCCGCTCGTGGAGCGCCGACTACGAGCAGTACTTC; CDR3: CASSRSWSADYEQYF
size: -; J: TRBJ1-4; D: -; V: TRBV7-8; DNA: TGTGCCAGCAGCTTAGGAACGGAAAAACTGTTTTTT; CDR3: CASSLGTEKLFF
size: -; J: TRBJ1-1; D: -; V: TRBV5-1; DNA: TGCGCCAGCAGACCGGGGGAAATGAACACTGAAGCTTTCTTT; CDR3: CASRPGEMNTEAFF
size: -; J: TRBJ2-7; D: -; V: TRBV27; DNA: TGTGCCAGCGCTTTGCCATCGGGGGAGCAGTACTTC; CDR3: CASALPSGEQYF
size: -; J: TRBJ1-2; D: -; V: TRBV9; DNA: TGTGCCAGCAGCGTAGATTTAAAGGGGCAGGGCTATGGCTACACCTTC; CDR3: CASSVDLKGQGYGYTF
size: -; J: TRBJ1-3; D: TRBD1; V: TRBV7-2; DNA: TGTGCCAGCAGCCAGGCAGGGGGTACCGGAAACACCATATATTTT; CDR3: CASSQAGGTGNTIYF
size: -; J: TRBJ1-3; D: -; V: TRBV30; DNA: TGTGCCTGGAGGGGGACAAACTCTGGAAACACCATATATTTT; CDR3: CAWRGTNSGNTIYF
size: -; J: TRBJ1-5; D: -; V: TRBV7-2; DNA: TGTGCCAGCAGCATACAAAGAGGCAATCAGCCCCAGCATTTT; CDR3: CASSIQRGNQPQHF